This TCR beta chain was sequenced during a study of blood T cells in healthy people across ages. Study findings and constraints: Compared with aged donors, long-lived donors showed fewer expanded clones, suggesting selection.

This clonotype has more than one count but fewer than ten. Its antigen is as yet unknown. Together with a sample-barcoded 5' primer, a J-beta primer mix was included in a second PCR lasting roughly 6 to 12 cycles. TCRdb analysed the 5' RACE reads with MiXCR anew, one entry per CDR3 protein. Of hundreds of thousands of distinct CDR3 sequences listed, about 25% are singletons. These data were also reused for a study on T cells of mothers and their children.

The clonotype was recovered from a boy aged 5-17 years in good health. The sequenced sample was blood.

The CDR3 nucleotides read TGCAGTGCTAGCGGGAGGATCTACAATGAGCAGTTCTTC. Protein sequence: CSASGRIYNEQFF. V usage is TRBV20-1 and J usage is TRBJ2-1; 7 positions match TRBD2. V was clipped by 3 bases and J by 3 bases; unmatched bases: 2. Germline assignment: CDR1 DFQATT and CDR2 SNEGSKA (reference sequence). The CDR3 has 13 residues.